This T cell receptor beta chain was identified during a study of blood T cell repertoires in COVID-19. About the study: The United States, Italy and Spain provided the acute and convalescent COVID-19 samples.

The germline V and J ends were trimmed by 1 base and 12 bases, with 9 bases remaining between them. The germline V gene encodes CDR1 SGHVS and CDR2 FNYEAQ. This CDR3 is 11 amino acids long. Per the original methods: How many nucleated cells were present was estimated from reference gene primer amplification. TCRdb keeps only in-frame clones here, not all; method: immunoSEQ multiplex PCR. V and J calls and clone size are those listed in that table; D and trimming were worked out from the DNA. The sample lists about 45,000 clones, more than 75% occurring once. The sample consisted of peripheral blood. The rearrangement joins TRBV7-6 to TRBJ1-1; D unclear. The clonotype originates from a man aged 65-85 years with acute or convalescent COVID-19. CDR3 coding DNA: TGTGCCAGCAGCTTAGAGAGGGTACCTTTCTTT. It is translated as CASSLERVPFF.